This T cell receptor beta chain was identified during a study of blood T cell repertoires in COVID-19. For the study at large: Collection of acute and convalescent COVID-19 samples took place in the United States, Italy and Spain. PBMCs, B-cell-depleted T cells, or T cells were the source of the cDNA or gDNA that made up the material.

The V gene lost 4 bases and the J gene lost 10 bases, with 21 bases spanning the gap. From germline, CDR1 is SGHKS and CDR2 YYEKEE (reference sequence). The CDR3 sequence is 16 residues long. Per the study methods: Amplification of reference gene primers provided the estimated nucleated cell counts. Repertoires were generated with immunoSEQ multiplex PCR, while TCRdb's copy carries only in-frame clones and drops some. V and J calls and clone size are copied from that table; D and trimming were computed from the DNA. The sample contains 60,000 to 100,000 clones, roughly 90% of which appear only once. This TCR was recovered from a man aged 50 to 59 with active COVID-19. Sequencing was performed on peripheral blood. V is TRBV5-5 and J is TRBJ1-6, with D possibly matching TRBD1 (6 bases). The CDR3 bases are TGTGCCAGCAGCCTAGGGGGGGAACAGGGATCCTCACCCCTCCACTTT. Translated: CASSLGGEQGSSPLHF.